Here is one TCR beta chain with its context. This CDR3 spans 13 amino acids. Germline lookup yields CDR1 MNHEY and CDR2 SVGAGI. J was trimmed by 5 bases and V by 8 bases; bases with no gene match: 8. TCRdb's table, derived via immunoSEQ multiplex PCR, lists solely in-frame clones and lacks some. The profile shows approximately 120,000 clones, 80% of them singletons. These data are taken from a study of blood T cell repertoires in COVID-19. Study in general: PBMCs, B-cell-depleted T cells, or T cells were the source of the cDNA or gDNA that made up the material.

This TCR derives from a human donor in a cohort sampled during active or convalescent COVID-19. The sequenced sample was peripheral blood. The genes are TRBV6-5 and TRBJ2-7; 8 bases are shared with TRBD1. The CDR3 reads CASGWTGRNEQYF. The CDR3 coding sequence is TGTGCCAGCGGATGGACAGGGAGAAACGAGCAGTACTTC.